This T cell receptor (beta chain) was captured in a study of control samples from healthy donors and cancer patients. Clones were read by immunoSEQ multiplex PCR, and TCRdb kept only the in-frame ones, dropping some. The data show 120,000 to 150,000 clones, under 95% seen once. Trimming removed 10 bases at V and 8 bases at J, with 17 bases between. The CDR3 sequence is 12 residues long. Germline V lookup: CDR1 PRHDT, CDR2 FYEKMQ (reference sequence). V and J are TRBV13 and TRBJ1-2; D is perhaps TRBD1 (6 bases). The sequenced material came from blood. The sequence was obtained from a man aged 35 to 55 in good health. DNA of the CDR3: TGTGCCACCCGGGACATAAATGTAGGCTACACCTTC. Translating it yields CATRDINVGYTF.